A single sample gave rise to the 3 T cell receptor beta chains below, sequenced in a study of T cell repertoires in cytomegalovirus infection (dated by TCRdb to the late 2010s). Their specific antigens are unknown. Sequencing relied on an Illumina HiSeq 1500. TCRdb took the public reads, trimmed them with fastp at Q25, ran MiXCR for clone calling and kept in-frame beta chains. Duplicate CDR3 protein sequences are folded into a single record with the most common DNA and genes. The sample table shows around 900,000 distinct CDR3 sequences, and around 32% are seen once. Roughly an eighth of the sample comes from the top ten. The sample's treatment or condition, from its label and the paper: in vitro stimulation with specific CMV peptide epitopes to enrich CMV-specific T cells. The sequencing used cultured CD8+ T cells from PBMCs, collected from culture after CMV antigen stimulation. The receptor source for this set is a human donor in good health (CMV status not recorded). Some clones in this sample may be carry-over from other donors' samples.

Concerning this clonotype itself: A much larger clone lies a single base off, so this may be a read error. The chain couples TRBV7-3 to TRBJ2-7; D gene uncertain. This CDR3 has 12 residues. Looked up from germline, CDR1 is SGHTA and CDR2 is FQGTGA. Written as DNA, the CDR3 is TGTACCAGCAGCAACCGCTATTGGGAGCAGTACGTC. It codes for CTSSNRYWEQYV.

J is TRBJ1-4 and V is TRBV15; TRBD1 is a possible D gene (5 bases). From germline, CDR1 is LNHNV and CDR2 YYDKDF (reference sequence). CDR3 length: 16 residues. V was pared by 1 base and J by 8 bases, with 17 bases between. CDR3 nucleotides: TGTGCCACCAGCAGAGGGGTGGAGGACACAACGGAAAAACTGTTTTTT. It translates to CATSRGVEDTTEKLFF.

The chain recombines TRBV7-9 with TRBJ1-4; tentative D call: TRBD1 (6 bases). V was trimmed by 4 bases and J by 5 bases, leaving 17 bases between them. The CDR3 consists of 16 residues. Germline CDR1 is SEHNR and CDR2 is FQNEAQ (reference sequence). The DNA for the CDR3 is TGTGCCAGCAGCTCCCCCGGGACACGCTTAAATGAAAAACTGTTTTTT. Protein product: CASSSPGTRLNEKLFF.